This T cell receptor (beta chain) was identified during a study of blood T cell repertoires in COVID-19. Study context: The cDNA or gDNA used as material had been derived from T cells, B-cell-depleted T cells, or PBMCs.

The CDR3 spans 16 residues. V shed 6 bases and J shed 3 bases, with 18 bases lying between them. Per the germline V gene, CDR1 is MNHEY and CDR2 is SMNVEV (reference sequence). In the authors' workflow: Nucleated cell number was recorded as an estimate derived from reference gene primer amplification. TCRdb keeps only in-frame clones here, not all; method: immunoSEQ multiplex PCR. Clone size and V and J calls were adopted from that table, with D and trimming inferred from the DNA. The table records about 230,000 clones, around 86% of them present only once. This TCR came from a man aged 45-65 years with COVID-19, enrolled during active disease. Input material: peripheral blood. This rearrangement joins TRBV27 to TRBJ2-1; TRBD2 is a possible D gene (6 bases). CDR3 in amino acids: CASSPMGGSGYNEQFF. Here the CDR3 DNA reads TGTGCCAGCAGCCCCATGGGTGGTAGCGGCTACAATGAGCAGTTCTTC.